These T cell receptor beta chains were read from a single sample in a study of T cells in Graves' hyperthyroidism and ophthalmopathy. Each CDR3 protein gets one entry after TCRdb re-called the multiplex PCR reads with MiXCR. The sample carries about 600,000 distinct CDR3 sequences, roughly a sixth recorded once. The specimen was blood. All receptors come from a woman aged 35 to 49 with Graves' ophthalmopathy. Both conserved end residues are trimmed from each CDR3. Fields, in order: V gene, J gene, clone size, CDR3 protein. The size entry is marked missing in some rows and otherwise reads once, few, many or a size class.

TRBV7-3	TRBJ2-2	many	ASSVGQATGELF
TRBV20-1	TRBJ2-1	.	SAKVPPSGLHNEQF
TRBV12-3/TRBV12-4	TRBJ1-5	many	ASSLAIGTGGNQPQH
TRBV7-9	TRBJ2-1	many	ASSLYWSGLAGNNEQF
TRBV20-1	TRBJ2-5	many	SARGTSGSKETQY
TRBV2	TRBJ2-5	many	ASSGQTIQETQY
TRBV14	TRBJ2-1	few	ASSRAGVTYNEQF
TRBV20-1	TRBJ2-1	.	SARGEGWRNEQF
TRBV11-2	TRBJ2-3	many	ASSFGTASTDTQY
TRBV4-1	TRBJ2-5	few	ASSPFGTGKETQY
TRBV19	TRBJ1-3	.	ASSIAGTGVANTIY
TRBV5-1	TRBJ1-4	.	ASSTLGQPNEKLF
TRBV2	TRBJ1-2	many	ASSEAHYNYGYT
TRBV2	TRBJ1-3	many	ASRNSGLGNTIY
TRBV7-8	TRBJ2-5	few	ASSLDMAPQETQY
TRBV5-1	TRBJ2-6	.	ASSLKGGGSGANVLT
TRBV12-3/TRBV12-4	TRBJ2-2	many	ASSPREGGWSGELF
TRBV11-2	TRBJ2-1	.	ASSLRLAEGVGEQF
TRBV9	TRBJ2-5	.	ASSVALGARETQY
TRBV28	TRBJ2-7	many	ASLAGHSYEQY
TRBV2	TRBJ2-6	many	ASSLAESGANVLT
TRBV2	TRBJ1-2	many	ASSETGQGGYYGYT
TRBV6-1	TRBJ2-1	many	ASARAWGAGFNNEQF
TRBV7-9	TRBJ1-1	.	ASSLEGANTEAF
TRBV5-5	TRBJ2-5	.	ASSLISGSSPETQY
TRBV7-8	TRBJ2-1	many	ASSSGTSGRANEQF
TRBV30	TRBJ2-1	few	AWSATYNEQF
TRBV7-3	TRBJ2-7	many	ASFMGTEVSEQY
TRBV27	TRBJ1-4	many	ASSYAGTSEKLF
TRBV7-2	TRBJ2-3	.	ASSSPLADRTDTQY
TRBV7-2	TRBJ2-1	many	ASSLYPAAFTGSNEQF
TRBV11-2	TRBJ2-5	many	ASSRPGTGVMKTQY
TRBV19	TRBJ2-3	.	ASSIQFIYDTQY
TRBV20-1	TRBJ2-3	few	SARGAGRAMFTDTQY
TRBV20-1	TRBJ2-1	few	SARLGFDEQF
TRBV12-3/TRBV12-4	TRBJ2-1	many	ASSLGQGASNEQF
TRBV20-1	TRBJ1-6	.	SAIRDSSYNSPLH
TRBV20-1	TRBJ2-7	many	SARTPQNSYEQY